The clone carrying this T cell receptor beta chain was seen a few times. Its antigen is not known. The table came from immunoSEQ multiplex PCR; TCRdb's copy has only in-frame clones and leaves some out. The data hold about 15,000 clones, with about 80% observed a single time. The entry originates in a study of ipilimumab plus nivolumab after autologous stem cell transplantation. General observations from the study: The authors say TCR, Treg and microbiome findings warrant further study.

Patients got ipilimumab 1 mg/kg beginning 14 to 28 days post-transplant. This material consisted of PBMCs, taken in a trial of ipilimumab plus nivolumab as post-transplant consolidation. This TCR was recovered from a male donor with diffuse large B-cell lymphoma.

CDR3 sequence reads: CASSEPPAPEQFF. CDR3 coding DNA: TGTGCCAGCAGTGAACCTCCCGCGCCTGAGCAGTTCTTC. This chain joins TRBV6-1 and TRBJ2-1; D remains unclear. This CDR3 is built from 13 residues. Trimming took off 2 bases at V and 9 bases at J, with 11 bases between the two ends. The germline CDR1 and CDR2 sequences are MNHNS and SASEGT.